The 8 T cell receptor beta chains given below trace back to one sample, sequenced in a study of blood T cell repertoires in COVID-19. Profiling relied on immunoSEQ multiplex PCR, and the TCRdb table lists in-frame clones only, not all of them. The data contain 200,000 to 250,000 clones, just under 85% of them seen just once; the ten biggest clones take up 1.9%. The specimen sequenced was peripheral blood. These receptors originate from a woman over 75 with acute or convalescent COVID-19.

The chain uses TRBV4-3 and TRBJ1-3; D ambiguous. CDR3 length: 13 amino acids. Germline V lookup: CDR1 LGHNA, CDR2 YSLEER. With 0 bases removed from V and 9 bases from J, the gap between germline ends came to 9 bases. For the CDR3, the DNA is TGCGCCAGCAGCCAAGATTCCAGGTCCACCATATATTTT. It is translated as CASSQDSRSTIYF.

The genes are TRBV6-6 and TRBJ2-1, with 13 bases that match TRBD2. Germline CDR1 and CDR2: MNHNY and SVGAGI (reference sequence). Trimming cost V 11 bases and J 4 bases; bases outside gene matches: 11. The length of the CDR3 is 16 residues. Written as DNA, the CDR3 is TGTGCCGTAGGAACTAGCGGGGGGGCTAGATACAATGAGCAGTTCTTC. Protein sequence: CAVGTSGGARYNEQFF.

The rearrangement links TRBV7-2 to TRBJ1-3; D gene ambiguous. The ends were cut back, 3 bases at V and 0 bases at J, with 9 bases in the middle. CDR3 length: 15 amino acids. Germline V gene lookup returns CDR1 SGHTA and CDR2 FQGNSA. The CDR3 DNA reads as TGTGCCAGCAGCTTGTACAGTGGCTCTGGAAACACCATATATTTT. Protein product: CASSLYSGSGNTIYF.

This clone was found once. The chain is built from TRBV7-6 and TRBJ1-2; a possible D gene is TRBD1 (5 bases). The CDR3 has 14 amino acids. Germline CDR1 reads SGHVS; CDR2 reads FNYEAQ. The germline V and J ends were trimmed by 5 bases and 6 bases, with 16 bases remaining between them. The CDR3 loop is CASSLLTGTDGYTF. CDR3 in DNA: TGTGCCAGCAGCCTACTGACCGGGACTGATGGCTACACCTTC.

The chain couples TRBV7-6 to TRBJ1-2; D is perhaps TRBD1 (5 bases). The CDR3 runs to 15 residues. V was cut by 0 bases and J by 3 bases, with 11 bases left in between. Looked up from germline, CDR1 is SGHVS and CDR2 is FNYEAQ. The CDR3 DNA reads TGTGCCAGCAGCTTAGCGCAAAGGGGCTACTATGGCTACACCTTC. It specifies CASSLAQRGYYGYTF.

This chain links TRBV23-1 with TRBJ2-3; 8 bases are a match to TRBD1. TRBV23-1 is filed as an ORF, its function uncertain. The V and J ends lost 7 bases and 0 bases, in that order; junction bases with no gene match: 12. CDR3 length equals 17 residues. The CDR3 spells CASTPQGARTSTDTQYF. The CDR3 DNA sequence: TGCGCCAGCACGCCGCAGGGGGCGAGGACTAGCACAGATACGCAGTATTTT.

The CDR3 is CASSQSQGSYTEAFF. The DNA for the CDR3 is TGCGCCAGCAGCCAATCCCAGGGTAGTTACACTGAAGCTTTCTTT. The chain combines TRBV4-1 with TRBJ1-1; possibly TRBD1 for D (5 bases). CDR3 length equals 15 residues. V was pared by 2 bases and J by 3 bases, with 13 bases between. Germline V gene sequence: CDR1 MGHRA, CDR2 YSYEKL.

The genes are TRBV5-1 and TRBJ1-1; TRBD1 matches 7 bases. This CDR3 contains 15 residues. Trimming removed 4 bases from V and 6 bases from J; junction bases left unmatched: 12. CDR1 and CDR2 from the germline V gene are SGHRS and YFSETQ. CDR3 coding DNA: TGCGCCAGCAGCGTTCCGGGACAGACTAGGGCTGAAGCTTTCTTT. Protein: CASSVPGQTRAEAFF.